These 24 T cell receptor beta chains were sequenced from one sample in a study of T cells in Graves' hyperthyroidism and ophthalmopathy. RNA transcripts provided the source from which TCR beta CDR3 regions were amplified. The HTBI primer set drove a first-round RT-PCR of the TCR CDR3. TCRdb recomputed calls from the multiplex PCR reads with MiXCR, one row per CDR3 protein. This table has 340,000 or so distinct CDR3 sequences, around 17% appearing once. Material for sequencing was blood. The receptor set was obtained from a man in his thirties or forties with Graves' hyperthyroidism.

The chain uses TRBV5-1 and TRBJ2-5; 7 positions agree with TRBD2. The CDR3 totals 16 residues. Germline CDR1 and CDR2: SGHRS and YFSETQ. Trimming cost V 4 bases and J 2 bases; bases outside gene matches: 11. The CDR3 nucleotides read TGCGCCAGCAGCCCCTGGGGGAGGGCTGGACAAGAGACCCAGTACTTC. Its protein product is CASSPWGRAGQETQYF.

This clonotype was observed at least ten times. DNA for the CDR3: TGCGCCAGCAGCTTGGAGGCCGATACGCAGTATTTT. The encoded protein is CASSLEADTQYF. V and J are TRBV5-1 and TRBJ2-3; D ambiguous. V was pared by 0 bases and J by 6 bases, with 5 bases between. This CDR3 contains 12 residues. Germline loops: CDR1 SGHRS, CDR2 YFSETQ.

About this clonotype itself: A read error may produce the germline difference seen at one junction end. This chain links TRBV6-2 or TRBV6-3 with TRBJ1-2; weak D call: TRBD1 (6 bases). In germline, CDR1 is MNHEY, CDR2 SVGEGT. The CDR3 is made up of 15 amino acids. This CDR3 reads CASSLVRTANYGYTF. CDR3 nucleotide sequence: TGTGCCAGCAGCCTCGTGAGGACAGCCAACTACGGCTACACCTTC.

This clonotype was counted only a few times. The rearrangement joins TRBV12-3 or TRBV12-4 to TRBJ2-2; possible D gene TRBD1, 6 bases. The CDR3 is 15 residues long. V was shortened by 6 bases and J by 0 bases, with 11 bases between the two germline ends. This CDR3 reads CASRRGTSNTGELFF. The DNA for the CDR3 is TGTGCCAGCAGAAGAGGGACATCGAACACCGGGGAGCTGTTTTTT.

This clonotype was counted many times. V is TRBV20-1 and J is TRBJ2-5, with D perhaps assigned TRBD1 or TRBD2 (5 bases each). The CDR3 covers 15 residues. Germline CDR1 reads DFQATT; CDR2 reads SNEGSKA (reference sequence). The V end was cut by 4 bases, the J end by 4 bases, with 19 bases between. CDR3 nucleotides: TGCAGTGCTACGTCCGGGACCCTCGGTACAGAGACCCAGTACTTC. Amino acids: CSATSGTLGTETQYF.

The V call is TRBV10-3, the J call TRBJ2-7, with TRBD1 matching 8 bases. The germline V gene encodes CDR1 ENHRY and CDR2 SYGVKD. The CDR3 length is 15 residues. Losses at the gene ends were 10 bases for V and 0 bases for J; bases not matched to a gene: 11. The CDR3 sequence: CATFASGGSSYEQYF. The CDR3 region has the DNA TGTGCCACTTTCGCTTCAGGGGGCAGCTCCTACGAGCAGTACTTC.

This clonotype has a count of ten or more. V is TRBV20-1 and J is TRBJ2-1, with D possibly matching TRBD1 (6 bases). V lost 0 bases and J lost 10, with 19 bases in between. This CDR3 is 15 amino acids long. CDR1 and CDR2 from the germline V gene are DFQATT and SNEGSKA (reference sequence). This chain's CDR3 is CSARDLGTRPQEQFF. The CDR3 bases are TGCAGTGCTAGAGATCTCGGGACACGACCCCAAGAGCAGTTCTTC.

This chain connects TRBV28 to TRBJ1-4; 8 bases align to TRBD1. There are 15 residues in the CDR3. With 2 bases clipped from V and 5 bases from J, the junction kept 4 bases outside the gene matches. Germline loops: CDR1 MDHEN, CDR2 SYDVKM. The CDR3 nucleotides read TGTGCCAGCAGTTTAGGACAGGGCTCGAATGAAAAACTGTTTTTT. It yields the protein CASSLGQGSNEKLFF.

At least ten counts were recorded for this clonotype. This chain joins TRBV2 and TRBJ1-5; D gene unclear. CDR1 SNHLY and CDR2 FYNNEI come from the germline V gene. The V and J ends lost 7 bases and 3 bases respectively, with 16 bases between them. The CDR3 spans 15 residues. CDR3 nucleotides: TGTGCCAGCATCACCAACCGGGCCTACAATCAGCCCCAGCATTTT. Its protein is CASITNRAYNQPQHF.

This clonotype has a handful of counts. The chain links TRBV19 to TRBJ1-3; no clear D gene. The germline V and J ends were trimmed by 3 bases and 1 base, with 16 bases remaining between them. The germline V gene encodes CDR1 LNHDA and CDR2 SQIVND (reference sequence). CDR3 length: 17 residues. This CDR3 is CASSISSARASGNTIYF. Written as DNA, the CDR3 is TGTGCCAGTAGTATTTCGTCGGCAAGGGCTTCTGGAAACACCATATATTTT.

This clonotype was found many times. This chain links TRBV11-3 with TRBJ2-1, with 7 nucleotides matching TRBD1. CDR1 is SGHNT, CDR2 YENEEA, per germline. The CDR3 loop spans 15 amino acids. V trimming: 5 bases; J trimming: 7 bases; junction bases outside the gene matches: 11. CDR3 coding DNA: TGTGCCAGCAGCCAGCGACAGGGCGGTGAAAATGAGCAGTTCTTC. This encodes CASSQRQGGENEQFF.

This clonotype appeared many times. The CDR3 protein is CASSLGDLFYEQYF. The CDR3 nucleotides are TGTGCCAGCAGCCTTGGAGACCTTTTTTACGAGCAGTACTTC. This sequence joins TRBV3-1 and TRBJ2-7; D unclear. V lost 4 bases and J 4 bases, leaving 14 bases between the germline ends. Germline CDR1 reads LGHDT; CDR2 reads YNNKEL (reference sequence). This CDR3 contains 14 residues.

The rearrangement uses TRBV10-2 and TRBJ2-2; possibly TRBD1 or TRBD2 for D (5 bases each). The CDR3 length is 17 residues. The V gene's germline CDR1 is WSHSY and CDR2 SAAADI. V was shortened by 0 bases and J by 6 bases, with 17 bases between the two germline ends. CDR3 loop: CASSESRLGVVAGELFF. DNA of the CDR3: TGCGCCAGCAGTGAGTCACGTTTGGGGGTAGTCGCCGGGGAGCTGTTTTTT.

This clonotype was seen a handful of times. The rearrangement uses TRBV7-9 and TRBJ1-4; 8 nucleotides match TRBD1. Unmatched junction bases numbered 11, after V lost 7 bases and J lost 7 bases. Germline V gene lookup returns CDR1 SEHNR and CDR2 FQNEAQ (reference sequence). The CDR3 runs 15 residues. The CDR3 reads CASIDLDRDAEKLFF. CDR3 DNA: TGTGCCAGCATCGACCTGGACAGGGACGCTGAAAAACTGTTTTTT.

Only a few counts were recorded for this clonotype. The chain couples TRBV7-2 to TRBJ2-2; D is ambiguous. The CDR3 has 14 residues. Germline CDR1 is SGHTA and CDR2 is FQGNSA. The ends were cut back, 5 bases at V and 4 bases at J, with 11 bases in the middle. The CDR3 nucleotides read TGTGCCAGCAGCCTGAGGAGAGTCACCGGGGAGCTGTTTTTT. Translation: CASSLRRVTGELFF.

This sequence joins TRBV11-3 and TRBJ1-3; the D gene is possibly TRBD1 (5 bases). Germline CDR1 reads SGHNT; CDR2 reads YENEEA. CDR3 length equals 15 residues. V was trimmed by 5 bases and J by 4 bases, leaving 15 bases between them. CDR3 loop: CASSLRGERGNTIYF. The CDR3 nucleotides are TGTGCCAGCAGCCTCCGGGGCGAGCGCGGAAACACCATATATTTT. The variable domain in full, completed from reference TRBV11-3 and TRBJ1-3, reads EAGVVQSPRYKIIEKKQPVAFWCNPISGHNTLYWYLQNLGQGPELLIRYENEEAVDDSQLPKDRFSAERLKGVDSTLKIQPAELGDSAVYLCASSLRGERGNTIYFGEGSWLTVV.

Notes on this clonotype: A junction end diverges from the germline sequence, so it may reflect a read error. This CDR3 is CAGSFKQADTQYF. CDR3 nucleotide sequence: TGTGCCGGCAGTTTCAAGCAGGCAGATACGCAGTATTTT. The rearrangement joins TRBV28 to TRBJ2-3; D is undetermined. The CDR3 runs to 13 residues. Germline V CDR1 and CDR2: MDHEN, SYDVKM.

This clonotype was counted ten times or more. The V and J genes are TRBV7-8 and TRBJ1-2; D call uncertain. V dropped 0 bases and J dropped 4 bases, with 9 bases sitting between them. The germline V gene encodes CDR1 SGHVS and CDR2 FQNEAQ. This CDR3 has 14 residues. CDR3 residues: CASSLARMGYGYTF. Here the CDR3 DNA reads TGTGCCAGCAGCTTAGCGCGGATGGGCTATGGCTACACCTTC.

This clonotype has a count of ten or more. This chain links TRBV12-3 or TRBV12-4 with TRBJ2-7; 7 bases map to TRBD1. The J segment lost 4 bases and the V segment lost 6 bases, leaving 9 bases of the junction unmatched. The CDR3 is 14 amino acids. The CDR3, as DNA: TGTGCCAGCAGCACAGGGGCTGGTGGGTACGAGCAGTACTTC. This codes for CASSTGAGGYEQYF.

This clonotype was seen at least ten times. This CDR3 reads CASSVSGNGYTF. For the CDR3, the DNA is TGTGCCAGCAGTGTTTCAGGGAATGGCTACACCTTC. The chain has TRBV28 and TRBJ1-2; TRBD1 might be the D (5 bases). The V end was cut by 5 bases, the J end by 6 bases, with 10 bases between. Germline V gene lookup returns CDR1 MDHEN and CDR2 SYDVKM. The CDR3 contains 12 residues.

This clonotype was counted ten times or more. This rearrangement joins TRBV2 to TRBJ2-5, with 9 positions matching TRBD2. Germline V gene lookup returns CDR1 SNHLY and CDR2 FYNNEI. V shed 6 bases, J shed 2 bases, and the junction held 7 bases outside the gene matches. The CDR3 has 15 amino acids. As DNA, the CDR3 is TGTGCCAGCAGAGAAAAGACTAGCGGTCAAGAGACCCAGTACTTC. Amino acid sequence: CASREKTSGQETQYF.

This clonotype has ten or more counts. The J gene is TRBJ2-1, the V gene TRBV28; either TRBD1 or TRBD2 may supply D (5 bases each). Germline CDR1 is MDHEN and CDR2 is SYDVKM. The length of the CDR3 is 16 residues. Trimming left V 8 bases short and J 8 bases short, with 25 bases between. This CDR3 reads CASGDGGEGPSDEQFF. CDR3 DNA sequence: TGTGCCAGCGGTGATGGGGGAGAAGGCCCTTCGGATGAGCAGTTCTTC.

The CDR3: CASRTTGGTDTQYF. CDR3 coding DNA: TGTGCCAGTAGAACAACAGGGGGCACAGATACGCAGTATTTT. This sequence joins TRBV19 and TRBJ2-3, with 7 positions matching TRBD1. The trim removed 6 bases at V and 1 base at J, leaving 4 bases unmatched. Germline assignment: CDR1 LNHDA and CDR2 SQIVND (reference sequence). This CDR3 is 14 amino acids long.

The chain links TRBV3-1 to TRBJ1-2; tentatively, D is TRBD1 (6 bases). The CDR3 contains 16 residues. V was shortened by 3 bases and J by 7 bases, with 21 bases between the two germline ends. The germline CDR1 and CDR2 sequences are LGHDT and YNNKEL (reference sequence). This CDR3 is CASSHSTQMGAIGYTF. The CDR3 bases are TGTGCCAGCAGCCACTCTACTCAGATGGGGGCGATTGGCTACACCTTC.